This record concerns one T cell receptor beta chain sequence. No antigen is known for it. The data derive from a study of CD4 T cells in relation to SARS-CoV-2 and coronaviruses. Unexposed donor CD4+ T cells date from about 2011-2018, before the COVID-19 pandemic. The cells were cultured for 10 days before CD4+ T cells were isolated. V was trimmed by 7 bases and J by 0 bases, leaving 12 bases between them. The germline V gene encodes CDR1 MGHRA and CDR2 YSYEKL. This CDR3 is 14 amino acids long. The assay was immunoSEQ multiplex PCR, and TCRdb's table has in-frame clones only and misses some. The table has tens of thousands of clones, about four fifths seen once; the top ten hold roughly 14%.

The chain uses TRBV4-1 and TRBJ1-1, with unresolved D. The sequenced sample consisted of CD4+ T cells from PBMCs, cultured in vitro. The receptor comes from a human donor in good health. In DNA, the CDR3 is TGCGCCAGCATGCGCAAAGGTGTGAACACTGAAGCTTTCTTT. Translation gives CASMRKGVNTEAFF.